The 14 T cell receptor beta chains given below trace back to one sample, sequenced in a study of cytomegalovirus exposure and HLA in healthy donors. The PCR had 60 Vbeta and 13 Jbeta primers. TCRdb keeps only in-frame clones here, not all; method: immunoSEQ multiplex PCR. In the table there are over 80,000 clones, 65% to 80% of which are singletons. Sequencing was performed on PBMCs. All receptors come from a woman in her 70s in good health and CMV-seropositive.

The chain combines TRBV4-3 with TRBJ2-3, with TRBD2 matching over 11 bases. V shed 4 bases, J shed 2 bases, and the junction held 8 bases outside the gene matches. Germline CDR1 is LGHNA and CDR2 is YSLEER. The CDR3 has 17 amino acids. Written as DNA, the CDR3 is TGCGCCAGCAGCCTTCGGGGTAGCGGGGGGGCCACAGATACGCAGTATTTT. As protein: CASSLRGSGGATDTQYF.

CDR3 bases: TGTGCCAGCAGTTATACTAGCGGCCCTAAAGAGACCCAGTACTTC. This gives the protein CASSYTSGPKETQYF. V and J are TRBV11-2 and TRBJ2-5; 8 bases are shared with TRBD2. J was trimmed by 3 bases and V by 6 bases; bases with no gene match: 9. This CDR3 is 15 amino acids long. Germline lookup yields CDR1 SGHAT and CDR2 FQNNGV.

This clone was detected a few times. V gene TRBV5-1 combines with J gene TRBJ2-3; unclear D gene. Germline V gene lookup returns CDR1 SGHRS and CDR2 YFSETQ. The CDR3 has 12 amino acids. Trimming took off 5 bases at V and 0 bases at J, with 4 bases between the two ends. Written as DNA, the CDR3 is TGCGCCAGCAGATCTAGCACAGATACGCAGTATTTT. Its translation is CASRSSTDTQYF. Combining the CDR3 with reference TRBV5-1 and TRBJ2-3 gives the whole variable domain KAGVTQTPRYLIKTRGQQVTLSCSPISGHRSVSWYQQTPGQGLQFLFEYFSETQRNKGNFPGRFSGRQFSNSRSEMNVSTLELGDSALYLCASRSSTDTQYFGPGTRLTVL.

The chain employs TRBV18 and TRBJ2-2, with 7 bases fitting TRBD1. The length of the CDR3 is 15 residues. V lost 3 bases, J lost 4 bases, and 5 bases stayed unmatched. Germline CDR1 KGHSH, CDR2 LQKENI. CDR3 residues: CASSPSQGITGELFF. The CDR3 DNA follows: TGTGCCAGCTCACCCTCACAGGGGATCACCGGGGAGCTGTTTTTT.

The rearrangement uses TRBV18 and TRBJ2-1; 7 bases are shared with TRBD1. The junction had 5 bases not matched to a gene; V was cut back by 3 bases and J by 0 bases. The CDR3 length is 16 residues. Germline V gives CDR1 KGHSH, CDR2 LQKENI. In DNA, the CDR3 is TGTGCCAGCTCACCCCCTACAGGGGCCTCCTACAATGAGCAGTTCTTC. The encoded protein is CASSPPTGASYNEQFF. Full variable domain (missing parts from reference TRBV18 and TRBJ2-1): NAGVMQNPRHLVRRRGQEARLRCSPMKGHSHVYWYRQLPEEGLKFMVYLQKENIIDESGMPKERFSAEFPKEGPSILRIQQVVRGDSAAYFCASSPPTGASYNEQFFGPGTRLTVL.

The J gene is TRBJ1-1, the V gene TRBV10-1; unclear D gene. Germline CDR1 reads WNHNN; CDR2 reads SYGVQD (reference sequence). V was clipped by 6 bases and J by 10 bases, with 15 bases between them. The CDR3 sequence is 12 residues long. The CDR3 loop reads CASSTLGPGAFF. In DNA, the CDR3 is TGCGCCAGCAGCACCCTCGGCCCAGGAGCTTTCTTT.

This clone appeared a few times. The CDR3 here is CASSPLLGVVQPQHF. The CDR3 nucleotides are TGTGCCAGTAGTCCCCTTCTGGGCGTTGTTCAGCCCCAGCATTTT. The V and J genes are TRBV19 and TRBJ1-5; D uncertain. The CDR3 is 15 amino acids. Germline assignment: CDR1 LNHDA and CDR2 SQIVND (reference sequence). V lost 5 bases to trimming and J lost 6 bases, with 17 bases between them. The full variable domain, rest sourced from reference TRBV19 and TRBJ1-5, is DGGITQSPKYLFRKEGQNVTLSCEQNLNHDAMYWYRQDPGQGLRLIYYSQIVNDFQKGDIAEGYSVSREKKESFPLTVTSAQKNPTAFYLCASSPLLGVVQPQHFGDGTRLSIL.

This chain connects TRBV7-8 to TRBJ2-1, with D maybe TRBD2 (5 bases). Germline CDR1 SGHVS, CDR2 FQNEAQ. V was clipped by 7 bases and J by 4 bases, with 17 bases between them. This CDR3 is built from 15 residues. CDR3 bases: TGTGCCAGCACATATGACGGACTTCTTTACAATGAGCAGTTCTTC. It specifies CASTYDGLLYNEQFF.

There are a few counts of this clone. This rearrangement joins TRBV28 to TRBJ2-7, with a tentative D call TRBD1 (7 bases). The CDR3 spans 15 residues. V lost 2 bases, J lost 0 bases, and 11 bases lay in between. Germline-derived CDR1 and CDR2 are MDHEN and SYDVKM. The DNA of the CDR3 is TGTGCCAGCAGTTTAGGCAGGGGGGCCTCCTACGAGCAGTACTTC. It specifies CASSLGRGASYEQYF.

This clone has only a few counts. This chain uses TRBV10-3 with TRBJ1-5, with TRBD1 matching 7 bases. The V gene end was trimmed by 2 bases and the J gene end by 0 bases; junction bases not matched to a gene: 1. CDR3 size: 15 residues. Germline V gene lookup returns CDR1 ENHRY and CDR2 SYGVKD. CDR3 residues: CAISEGQDSNQPQHF. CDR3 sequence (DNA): TGTGCCATCAGTGAGGGACAGGATAGCAATCAGCCCCAGCATTTT.

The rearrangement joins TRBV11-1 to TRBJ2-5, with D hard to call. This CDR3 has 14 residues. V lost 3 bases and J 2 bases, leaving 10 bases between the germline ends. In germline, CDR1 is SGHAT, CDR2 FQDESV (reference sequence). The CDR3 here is CASSFSDSQETQYF. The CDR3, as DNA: TGTGCCAGCAGCTTTTCAGACTCGCAAGAGACCCAGTACTTC.

CDR3 amino acids: CASSPRTGEAFF. The CDR3 DNA reads TGTGCCAGCTCACCCCGGACAGGGGAAGCTTTCTTT. The gene calls are TRBV18 and TRBJ1-1; 8 nucleotides match TRBD1. This CDR3 comprises 12 residues. The germline CDR1 and CDR2 sequences are KGHSH and LQKENI. J was trimmed by 8 bases and V by 3 bases; bases with no gene match: 2.

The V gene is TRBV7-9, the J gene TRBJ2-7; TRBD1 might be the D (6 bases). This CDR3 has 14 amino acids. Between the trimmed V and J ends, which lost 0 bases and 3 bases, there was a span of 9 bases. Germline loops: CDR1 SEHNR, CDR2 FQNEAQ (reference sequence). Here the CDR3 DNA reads TGTGCCAGCAGCTTAGCGGACAGATTCTACGAGCAGTACTTC. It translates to CASSLADRFYEQYF.

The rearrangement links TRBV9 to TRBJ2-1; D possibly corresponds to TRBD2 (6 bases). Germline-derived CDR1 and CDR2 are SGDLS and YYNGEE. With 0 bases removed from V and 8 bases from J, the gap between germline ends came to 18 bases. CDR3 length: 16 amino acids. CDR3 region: CASSVARGLPGDEQFF. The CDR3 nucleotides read TGTGCCAGCAGCGTAGCTAGGGGACTTCCCGGCGATGAGCAGTTCTTC.